The present T cell receptor (beta chain) was sequenced within a study of molecular identifiers for immune sequencing clone quantification. Findings of the study overall: Clones above 20 RNA copies contained over 97% of effector molecules and under 1% of naive molecules.

The sample holds many counts of this clonotype. Its antigen is not known. Trimming left V 5 bases short and J 0 bases short, with 11 bases between. The CDR3 sequence is 16 residues long. Looked up from germline, CDR1 is ENHRY and CDR2 is SYGVKD. Bulk TCR library preparation followed previously described methods with listed TCR primers. TCRdb re-derived calls from the PCR reads in MiXCR, one entry per CDR3 protein. Here the sample spans 35,000 to 45,000 distinct CDR3 sequences, approximately 19% being singletons. The sample comprised naive CD8+ T cells from blood, with Jurkat cell RNA spiked in. Subset reported: FACS-sorted CD8+CD4-CCR7+CD45RA+ naive T cells. This sequence originates from a human donor in good health. Some libraries in this study had Jurkat cell RNA spiked in. The genes are TRBV10-3 and TRBJ2-6; D gene unclear. The CDR3 sequence: CAISSNTVSGANVLTF. CDR3 nucleotide sequence: TGTGCCATCAGTTCAAACACGGTCTCTGGGGCCAACGTCCTGACTTTC.